One and the same sample provided the 6 T cell receptor beta chains below, sequenced in a study of cytomegalovirus exposure and HLA in healthy donors. The primer mix had 60 Vbeta and 13 Jbeta primers. TCRdb keeps only in-frame clones here, not all; method: immunoSEQ multiplex PCR. Of 150,000 to 200,000 clones in the sample, 75% to 80% are singletons; the top ten hold around 0.89%. The specimen sequenced was PBMCs. The receptors were gathered from a woman aged 50 to 60 in good health and CMV-seropositive.

The gene calls are TRBV6-6 and TRBJ1-2, with D possibly matching TRBD1 (5 bases). CDR1 MNHNY and CDR2 SVGAGI come from the germline V gene (reference sequence). This CDR3 is built from 12 residues. Trimming shortened V by 8 bases and J by 4 bases, and 11 bases separated the two germline ends. This CDR3 is CASSGVGYGYTF. CDR3 in DNA: TGTGCCAGCTCGGGGGTCGGCTATGGCTACACCTTC.

The genes are TRBV7-6 and TRBJ2-7, with 13 bases fitting TRBD2. CDR3 size: 15 residues. CDR1 and CDR2 from the germline V gene are SGHVS and FNYEAQ. V was pared by 3 bases and J by 6 bases, with 5 bases of the junction left unmatched. CDR3: CASSLGTSGTSEQYF. CDR3 DNA: TGTGCCAGCAGCTTGGGGACTAGCGGGACAAGCGAGCAGTACTTC.

The rearrangement links TRBV21-1 to TRBJ1-2; the D segment call TRBD1 is taken from the table without a DNA check. TRBV21-1 corresponds to a pseudogene. The CDR3 is 15 residues long. The CDR3 spells CASSPRGGDRDGYTF. The CDR3 nucleotides are TGTGCCAGCAGCCCTAGAGGGGGGGACAGGGACGGCTACACCTTC.

This clone came up a few times. The chain carries TRBV25-1 and TRBJ1-1; D might be TRBD1 (5 bases). CDR3 length: 14 amino acids. Trimming shortened V by 5 bases and J by 6 bases, and 16 bases separated the two germline ends. CDR1 and CDR2 from the germline V gene are MGHDK and SYGVNS. CDR3 in amino acids: CASSPQARWSEAFF. Written as DNA, the CDR3 is TGTGCCAGCAGTCCACAGGCCCGGTGGTCTGAAGCTTTCTTT.

V gene TRBV13 combines with J gene TRBJ1-2; 7 bases are shared with TRBD1. From germline, CDR1 is PRHDT and CDR2 FYEKMQ (reference sequence). V was pared by 0 bases and J by 7 bases, with 11 bases of the junction left unmatched. This CDR3 has 16 residues. This CDR3 reads CASSLGRTGGRGGYTF. The CDR3 coding sequence is TGTGCCAGCAGCTTAGGCCGGACAGGAGGCAGGGGTGGCTACACCTTC.

The chain is built from TRBV5-5 and TRBJ1-4; perhaps TRBD1 as D (5 bases). This CDR3 region has 14 residues. Trimming stripped 0 bases from V and 6 bases from J, with 9 bases between. Germline lookup yields CDR1 SGHKS and CDR2 YYEKEE (reference sequence). The CDR3: CASSLVTGDEKLFF. The DNA of the CDR3 is TGTGCCAGCAGCTTGGTTACAGGTGATGAAAAACTGTTTTTT.